This TCR beta chain was sequenced in a study of shared clonotypes between healthy human individuals. Notes on the study in general: Shared clonotypes across all four donors exceeded non-shared ones in generation probability.

CD45RO-negative CD8 cells positively selected for CCR7 made up the naive population, which excluded terminally differentiated effector memory CD45RA+ cells. On this clone: Its antigen is unknown.

The CDR3 has 13 residues. Germline assignment: CDR1 SGHRS and CDR2 YFSETQ. The V and J ends lost 3 bases and 1 base respectively, with 7 bases between them. Template for every sorted-subset replicate PCR totaled 150 to 250 ng DNA, around 32,000 T cell genomes. TCRdb keeps only in-frame clones here, not all; method: immunoSEQ multiplex PCR. The table shows some 2,000,000 clones, with about 95% occurring only once. The V and J genes are TRBV5-1 and TRBJ2-5; D not certain. The clonotype was recovered from a young man in good health. Sequenced sample: naive CD8+ T cells sorted from blood. The CDR3 reads CASSWAVQETQYF. CDR3 sequence (DNA): TGCGCCAGCAGCTGGGCGGTCCAAGAGACCCAGTACTTC.